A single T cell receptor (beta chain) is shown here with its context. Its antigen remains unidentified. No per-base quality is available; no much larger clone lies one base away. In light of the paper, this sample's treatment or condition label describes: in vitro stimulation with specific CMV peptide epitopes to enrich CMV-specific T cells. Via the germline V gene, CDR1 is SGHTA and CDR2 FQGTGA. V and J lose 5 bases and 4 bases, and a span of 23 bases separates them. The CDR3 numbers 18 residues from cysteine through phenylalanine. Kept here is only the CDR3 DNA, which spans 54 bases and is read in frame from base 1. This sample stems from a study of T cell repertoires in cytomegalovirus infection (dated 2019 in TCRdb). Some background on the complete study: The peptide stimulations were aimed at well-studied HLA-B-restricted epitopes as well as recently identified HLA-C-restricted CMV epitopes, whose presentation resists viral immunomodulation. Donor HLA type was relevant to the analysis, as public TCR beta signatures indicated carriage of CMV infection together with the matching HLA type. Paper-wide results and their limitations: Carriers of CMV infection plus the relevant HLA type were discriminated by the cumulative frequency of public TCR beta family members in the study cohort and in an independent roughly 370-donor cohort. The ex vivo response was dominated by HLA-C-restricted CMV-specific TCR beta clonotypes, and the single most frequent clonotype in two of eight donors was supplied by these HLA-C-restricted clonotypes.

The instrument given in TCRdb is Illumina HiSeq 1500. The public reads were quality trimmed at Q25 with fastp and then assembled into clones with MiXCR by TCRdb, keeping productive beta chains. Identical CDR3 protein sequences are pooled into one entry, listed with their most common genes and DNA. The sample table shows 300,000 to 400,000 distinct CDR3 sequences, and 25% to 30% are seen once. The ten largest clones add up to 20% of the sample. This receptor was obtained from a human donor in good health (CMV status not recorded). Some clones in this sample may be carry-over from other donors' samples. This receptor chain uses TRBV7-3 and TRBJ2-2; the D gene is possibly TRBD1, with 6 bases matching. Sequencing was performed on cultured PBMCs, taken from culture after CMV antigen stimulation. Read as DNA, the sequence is TGTGCCAGCAGCCGCACTCCCAGACAGGCCGCGAGCACCGGGGAGCTGTTTTTT. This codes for CASSRTPRQAASTGELFF.